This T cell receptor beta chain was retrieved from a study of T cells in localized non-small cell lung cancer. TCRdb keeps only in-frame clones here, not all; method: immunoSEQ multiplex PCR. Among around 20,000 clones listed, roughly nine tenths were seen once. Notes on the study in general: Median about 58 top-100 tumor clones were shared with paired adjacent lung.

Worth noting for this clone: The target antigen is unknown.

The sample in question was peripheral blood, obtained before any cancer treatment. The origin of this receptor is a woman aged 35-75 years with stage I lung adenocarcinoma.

The CDR3 DNA sequence: TGTGCCAGCTCCGACGACGGGACCAACACAGTAAAGCAGTATTTT. Its translation is CASSDDGTNTVKQYF. The chain has TRBV18 and TRBJ2-3; possibly TRBD1 or TRBD2 for D (5 bases each). The CDR3 consists of 15 residues. Trimming left V 6 bases short and J 11 bases short, with 24 bases between. Germline CDR1 is KGHSH and CDR2 is LQKENI.